This TCR beta chain stems from a study of Ad26.COV2.S vaccination and SARS-CoV-2 variants. Study-wide background: Vaccine-arm donor from the placebo-controlled COV1001 Ad26.COV2.S trial. Into the muscle, Ad26.COV2.S was dosed once or twice, 56 days apart. Study results and limitations: In vaccinated individuals, spike-specific CD8+ and CD4+ T cell responses reportedly displayed substantial breadth. It was vaccine recipients, not placebo recipients, who had the higher spike-specific TCR breadth.

To note about this clone: Its antigen is as yet unknown.

Treatment specified: about 20 received Ad26.COV2.S at low or high dose, single or two shots; about 5 received placebo; per-sample allocation not given. All samples were drawn on day 63, counting from the first vaccine or placebo injection. Libraries were prepared by immunoSEQ multiplex PCR; TCRdb keeps only in-frame clonotypes and omits some of them. The data contain about 280,000 clones, about 90% of them singletons. The CDR3 spans 14 residues. The V gene lost 3 bases and the J gene lost 1 base, with 9 bases spanning the gap. CDR1 and CDR2 from the germline V gene are SGHVS and FQNEAQ. This receptor was identified in a person aged 18-60 years who received the Ad26.COV2.S COVID-19 vaccine or a placebo. The material was peripheral blood, obtained in a trial of Ad26.COV2.S vaccine versus placebo. The chain joins TRBV7-8 to TRBJ1-1; no clear D gene. The CDR3, as DNA: TGTGCCAGCAGCTTCGGACGGACGAACACTGAAGCTTTCTTT. Its protein product is CASSFGRTNTEAFF.